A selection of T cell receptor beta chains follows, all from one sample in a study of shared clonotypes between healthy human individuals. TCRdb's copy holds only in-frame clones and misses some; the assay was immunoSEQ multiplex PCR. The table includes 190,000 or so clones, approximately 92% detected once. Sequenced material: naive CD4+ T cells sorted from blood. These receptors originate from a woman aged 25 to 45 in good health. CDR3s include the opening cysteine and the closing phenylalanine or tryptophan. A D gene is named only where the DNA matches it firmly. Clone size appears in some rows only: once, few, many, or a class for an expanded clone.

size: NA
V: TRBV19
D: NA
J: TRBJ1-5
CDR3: CASTVQGMYNQPQHF
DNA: TGTGCCAGTACCGTACAGGGTATGTACAATCAGCCCCAGCATTTT

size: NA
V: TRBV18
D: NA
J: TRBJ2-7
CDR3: CASSPDQAATYEQYF
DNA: TGTGCCAGCTCCCCGGATCAGGCCGCAACCTACGAGCAGTACTTC

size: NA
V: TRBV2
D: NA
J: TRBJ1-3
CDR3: CASSEQVDGNTIYF
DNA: TGTGCCAGCAGTGAACAAGTAGATGGAAACACCATATATTTT

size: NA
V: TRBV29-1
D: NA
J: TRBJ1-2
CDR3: CSVEGSRGSQFNYGYTF
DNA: TGCAGCGTTGAAGGTAGCCGAGGGTCCCAGTTTAACTATGGCTACACCTTC

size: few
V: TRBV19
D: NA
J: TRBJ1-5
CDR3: CASSPRVGNQPQHF
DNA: TGTGCCAGTAGTCCCAGGGTAGGCAATCAGCCCCAGCATTTT

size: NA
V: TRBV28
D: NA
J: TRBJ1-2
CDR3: CASSPGTSNYGYTF
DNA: TGTGCCAGCAGCCCAGGGACGTCAAACTATGGCTACACCTTC

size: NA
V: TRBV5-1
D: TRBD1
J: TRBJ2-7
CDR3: CASSSSGQAYEQYF
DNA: TGCGCCAGCAGCTCCTCGGGACAGGCCTACGAGCAGTACTTC

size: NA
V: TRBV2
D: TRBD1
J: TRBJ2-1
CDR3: CASSDSRGRQFF
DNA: TGTGCCAGCAGTGATAGCAGGGGGCGGCAGTTCTTC

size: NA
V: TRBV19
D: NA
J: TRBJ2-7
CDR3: CASSIDLGYEQYF
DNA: TGTGCCAGTAGTATAGATCTTGGCTACGAGCAGTACTTC

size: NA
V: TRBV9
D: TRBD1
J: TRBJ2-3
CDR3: CASSQGVGDTDTQYF
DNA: TGTGCCAGCAGCCAGGGGGTAGGAGACACAGATACGCAGTATTTT

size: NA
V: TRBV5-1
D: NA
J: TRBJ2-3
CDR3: CASSSSSTDTQYF
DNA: TGCGCCAGCAGCTCCTCTAGCACAGATACGCAGTATTTT

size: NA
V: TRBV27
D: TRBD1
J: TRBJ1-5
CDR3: CASSSDRGNQPQHF
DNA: TGTGCCAGCAGTTCGGACAGGGGTAATCAGCCCCAGCATTTT

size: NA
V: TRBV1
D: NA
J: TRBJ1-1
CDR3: CTSSRRRGITEAFF
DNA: TGCACCAGCAGCCGCCGACGGGGGATCACTGAAGCTTTCTTT

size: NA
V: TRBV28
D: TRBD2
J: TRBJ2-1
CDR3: CASSLVLSGRLRNEQFF
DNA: TGTGCCAGCAGTTTAGTATTAAGCGGGAGGTTACGTAATGAGCAGTTCTTC

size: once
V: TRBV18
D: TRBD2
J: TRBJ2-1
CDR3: CASSSGGEQFF
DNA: TGTGCCAGCTCCTCCGGGGGGGAGCAGTTCTTC

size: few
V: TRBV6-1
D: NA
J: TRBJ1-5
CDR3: CASSETGYSNQPQHF
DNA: TGTGCCAGCAGTGAAACAGGGTATAGCAATCAGCCCCAGCATTTT

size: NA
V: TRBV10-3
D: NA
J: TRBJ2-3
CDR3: CAISGTGEVDTQYF
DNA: TGTGCCATCAGTGGGACGGGAGAGGTAGATACGCAGTATTTT

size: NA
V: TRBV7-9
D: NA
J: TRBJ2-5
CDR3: CASSLGQRGIAVQETQYF
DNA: TGTGCCAGCAGCTTAGGACAGAGGGGGATAGCAGTCCAAGAGACCCAGTACTTC

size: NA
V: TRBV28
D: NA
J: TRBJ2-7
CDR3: CASSFSDRSYEQYF
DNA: TGTGCCAGCAGTTTTAGCGACAGATCCTACGAGCAGTACTTC

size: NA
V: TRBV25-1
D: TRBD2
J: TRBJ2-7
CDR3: CASSGDLGGVQAYEQYF
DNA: TGTGCCAGCAGTGGAGACCTCGGGGGGGTGCAGGCCTACGAGCAGTACTTC

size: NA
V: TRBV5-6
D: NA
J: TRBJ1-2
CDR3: CASSPRTVYGYTF
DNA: TGTGCCAGCAGCCCCAGGACAGTATATGGCTACACCTTC

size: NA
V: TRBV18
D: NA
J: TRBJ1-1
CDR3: CASSPVQSYEAFF
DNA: TGTGCCAGCTCACCGGTACAGTCATATGAAGCTTTCTTT

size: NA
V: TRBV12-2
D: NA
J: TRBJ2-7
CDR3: CASRLVGDRYSEQYF
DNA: TGTGCAAGTCGCTTAGTGGGGGACAGGTACAGCGAGCAGTACTTC

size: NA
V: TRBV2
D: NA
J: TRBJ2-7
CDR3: CAVGQLYEQYF
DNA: TGTGCCGTAGGACAGCTTTACGAGCAGTACTTC

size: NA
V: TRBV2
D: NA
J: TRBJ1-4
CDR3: CASHRAENEKLFF
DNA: TGTGCCAGCCACAGGGCGGAGAATGAAAAACTGTTTTTT

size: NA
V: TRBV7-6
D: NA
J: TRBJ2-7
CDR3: CASSLKIEAGPYEQYF
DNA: TGTGCCAGCAGCTTAAAGATAGAGGCCGGACCGTACGAGCAGTACTTC

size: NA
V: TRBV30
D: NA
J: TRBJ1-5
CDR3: CAWSVGSMSNQPQHF
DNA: TGTGCCTGGAGTGTCGGCAGCATGAGCAATCAGCCCCAGCATTTT

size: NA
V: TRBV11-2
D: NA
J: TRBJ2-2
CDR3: CASSLAGGNTGELFF
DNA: TGTGCCAGCAGCTTAGCAGGTGGAAACACCGGGGAGCTGTTTTTT

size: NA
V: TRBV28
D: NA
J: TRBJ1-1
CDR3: CASSTYREAFF
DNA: TGTGCCAGCAGTACCTACAGAGAAGCTTTCTTT

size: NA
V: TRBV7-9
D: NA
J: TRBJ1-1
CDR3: CASSRPIGGGVNTEAFF
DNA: TGTGCCAGCAGCCGACCAATTGGGGGTGGGGTAAACACTGAAGCTTTCTTT

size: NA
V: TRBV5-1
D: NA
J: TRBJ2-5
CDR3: CASSLGRIQYF
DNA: TGCGCCAGCAGCTTGGGAAGGATCCAGTACTTC

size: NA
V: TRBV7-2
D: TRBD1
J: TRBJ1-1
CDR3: CASSVDRGREAFF
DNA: TGTGCCAGCAGCGTCGACAGGGGTCGGGAAGCTTTCTTT

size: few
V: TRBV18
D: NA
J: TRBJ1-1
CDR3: CASSLEDSTEAFF
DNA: TGTGCCAGCTCACTAGAGGACAGCACTGAAGCTTTCTTT

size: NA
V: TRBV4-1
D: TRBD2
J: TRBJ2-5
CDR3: CASSQLGGTSGLETQYF
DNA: TGCGCCAGCAGCCAGTTGGGCGGGACTAGCGGGTTAGAGACCCAGTACTTC

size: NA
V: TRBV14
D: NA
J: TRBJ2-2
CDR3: CASSQDISVLGELFF
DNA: TGTGCCAGCAGCCAAGATATTTCGGTGCTCGGGGAGCTGTTTTTT

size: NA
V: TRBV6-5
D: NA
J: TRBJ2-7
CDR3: CASSPRRDEQYF
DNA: TGTGCCAGCAGTCCGCGACGAGACGAGCAGTACTTC

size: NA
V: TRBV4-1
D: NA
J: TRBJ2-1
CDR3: CASSPGFLSYNEQFF
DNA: TGCGCCAGCAGCCCCGGGTTCCTCTCCTACAATGAGCAGTTCTTC

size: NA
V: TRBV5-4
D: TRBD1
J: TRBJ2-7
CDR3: CASSKWSNRGRNEQYF
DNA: TGTGCCAGCAGCAAATGGTCGAACAGGGGGCGAAACGAGCAGTACTTC

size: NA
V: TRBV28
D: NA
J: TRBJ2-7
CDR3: CASSFSGGVSEQYF
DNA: TGTGCCAGCAGTTTCTCCGGCGGAGTCAGCGAGCAGTACTTC

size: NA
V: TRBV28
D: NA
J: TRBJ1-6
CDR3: CASSFGSPLHF
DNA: TGTGCCAGCAGTTTCGGGTCACCCCTCCACTTT

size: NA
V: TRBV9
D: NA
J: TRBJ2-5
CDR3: CASSVVLMATAQETQYF
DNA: TGTGCCAGCAGCGTAGTTTTGATGGCGACAGCTCAAGAGACCCAGTACTTC

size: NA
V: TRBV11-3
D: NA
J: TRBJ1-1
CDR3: CASSLTVNTEAFF
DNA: TGTGCCAGCAGCCTGACGGTGAACACTGAAGCTTTCTTT

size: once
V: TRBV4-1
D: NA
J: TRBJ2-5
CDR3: CASSGAPSWETQYF
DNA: TGCGCCAGCAGCGGCGCCCCTAGCTGGGAGACCCAGTACTTC

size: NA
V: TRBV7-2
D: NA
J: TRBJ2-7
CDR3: CASSLGSAANEQYF
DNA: TGTGCCAGCAGCTTAGGTTCAGCGGCTAACGAGCAGTACTTC

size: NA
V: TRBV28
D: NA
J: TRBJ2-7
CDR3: CASSLFSQGFEYF
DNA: TGTGCCAGCAGTTTATTCAGTCAGGGCTTTGAGTACTTC